These 30 T cell receptor beta chains share one sample of origin, sequenced in a study of tumor-infiltrating lymphocytes in primary liver carcinoma. A primer matching the constant region was used to make TCR beta cDNA from approximately 500 ng of total RNA. What produced the TCR beta libraries was three nested multiplex PCR rounds using slightly modified ARM-PCR. A C-beta reverse primer was combined with TRBV1-TRBV30 forward primers in the first two PCR rounds, and each round had about 10 cycles. Using its own MiXCR run on the multiplex PCR reads, TCRdb lists one record per CDR3 protein. The sample records fewer than 250,000 distinct CDR3 sequences, over 80% being singletons. The source material, about 19-30 mg of unsorted bulk tissue, was used to co-extract RNA and DNA. The source material was tumor tissue from primary liver carcinoma. The receptors stem from a man aged 35-49 years with primary liver carcinoma and hepatitis B virus infection.

Remarks on this clonotype: Here the CDR3 omits its conserved ending phenylalanine or tryptophan, so a read error is the likely source. CDR3 in amino acids: CNMEFLELAEYKEQFS. CDR3 DNA sequence: TGCAACATGGAATTTTTGGAGCTAGCGGAGTACAAAGAGCAGTTCTCC. The chain links TRBV29-1 to TRBJ2-1; 7 bases fit TRBD2. The germline CDR1 and CDR2 sequences are SQVTM and ANQGSEA. The CDR3 covers 16 residues.

With respect to this clonotype: One junction end disagrees with the germline gene, perhaps due to a read error. V and J are TRBV11-1 and TRBJ2-7; 7 nucleotides line up with TRBD1. The J call may be wrong; the DNA end is better matched by TRBJ2-1. In germline, CDR1 is SGHAT, CDR2 FQDESV (reference sequence). CDR3 size: 13 residues. The CDR3 DNA follows: TGTGCAAGCAGGGGGAAACGATCCTACGAGCAGTTCTTC. As protein: CASRGKRSYEQFF.

The chain links TRBV29-1 to TRBJ2-7, with D perhaps assigned TRBD1 or TRBD2 (5 bases each). The CDR3 totals 15 residues. Germline V gene lookup returns CDR1 SQVTM and CDR2 ANQGSEA. V was shortened by 8 bases and J by 2 bases, with 22 bases between the two germline ends. Written as DNA, the CDR3 is TGCAGCCATGACATCTGGGACCGCACTCCCTACGAGCAGTACTTC. As protein: CSHDIWDRTPYEQYF.

This clonotype was observed once. The junction and the germline gene differ at one end; a read error may be behind it. The chain couples TRBV6-1 to TRBJ1-5; D is perhaps TRBD1 (5 bases). CDR1 is MNHNS, CDR2 SASEGT, per germline. The CDR3 has 13 amino acids. CDR3 in amino acids: CASSAQGDQPEHF. In nucleotides, the CDR3 is TGTGCCAGCAGTGCGCAGGGTGATCAGCCCGAGCATTTT.

For this clonotype: This may stem from a read error, because a much larger clone lies one nucleotide away. This chain connects TRBV10-3 to TRBJ2-3; 7 bases match TRBD1. CDR3 length: 17 residues. The trim removed 3 bases at V and 0 bases at J, leaving 9 bases unmatched. The germline V gene has CDR1 ENHRY and CDR2 SYGVKD. The CDR3 DNA reads TGTGCCATCAGTGATTCAGGGGAACAGGGGAGCACAGATACGCAGTATTTT. Protein: CAISDSGEQGSTDTQYF.

About this clonotype: The CDR3 does not end in the conserved phenylalanine or tryptophan, so this is likely a read error. The CDR3 nucleotides read TGTGCCAGCAATACCACCCCAGTAGGTGAGCAGTTCCTC. This sequence encodes CASNTTPVGEQFL. The chain combines TRBV6-2 or TRBV6-3 with TRBJ2-1; unclear D gene. Germline CDR1 and CDR2: MNHEY and SVGEGT. Deletions cut 7 bases from V and 9 bases from J, with 16 bases between. The length of the CDR3 is 13 residues.

About this clonotype itself: One end of the junction is discordant with germline, which a read error may explain. This sequence joins TRBV4-3 and TRBJ2-6; possibly TRBD1 or TRBD2 for D (6 bases each). The germline V gene has CDR1 LGHNA and CDR2 YSLEER. CDR3 length equals 20 residues. CDR3 in DNA: TGCGCCAGCAGGCAAGATCATGGGAAGTGGGGGGCCTTCGGGGCCAACGTCCTGAGTTTC. It is translated as CASRQDHGKWGAFGANVLSF.

The chain combines TRBV29-1 with TRBJ2-1, with D possibly TRBD1 on 5 matching bases. CDR1 is SQVTM, CDR2 ANQGSEA, per germline. The CDR3 has 10 amino acids. Trimming stripped 5 bases from V and 10 bases from J, with 9 bases between. The CDR3 loop reads CSVPDREQFF. DNA for the CDR3: TGCAGCGTTCCTGACAGAGAGCAGTTCTTC.

Remarks on this clonotype: A junction boundary mismatches the germline segment, possibly from a read error. The CDR3 DNA is TGTGCAAGCAGTGACACGACTAGCGGGGTCTACGAGCAGTACTTC. It is translated as CASSDTTSGVYEQYF. The V call is TRBV6-4, the J call TRBJ2-7, with 11 bases matching TRBD2. There are 15 residues in the CDR3. Germline assignment: CDR1 MRHNA and CDR2 SNTAGT.

The CDR3 DNA is TGCAGTGCTAGAGATTGGGGGACTAGACGATTGGATGAGCAGTTCTTC. Translated: CSARDWGTRRLDEQFF. The chain carries TRBV20-1 and TRBJ2-1; 8 bases line up with TRBD2. Germline CDR1 and CDR2: DFQATT and SNEGSKA (reference sequence). CDR3 length: 16 residues. Unmatched junction bases numbered 12, after V lost 0 bases and J lost 8 bases.

Notes on this clonotype: At one end, the junction sequence differs from germline, possibly due to a read error. The chain couples TRBV6-1 to TRBJ2-2; maybe TRBD2 (6 bases). The CDR3 length is 16 residues. The germline CDR1 and CDR2 sequences are MNHNS and SASEGT. Here the CDR3 DNA reads TGTGTCAGCAAATATACTAGCTGGAGACGGACCGGGGAGCTGTTTTTT. This encodes CVSKYTSWRRTGELFF.

In regard to this clonotype: An end of the junction does not agree with germline; a read error may underlie this. The chain links TRBV30 to TRBJ2-7; D gene uncertain. Per the germline V gene, CDR1 is GTSNPN and CDR2 is SVGIG (reference sequence). This CDR3 is built from 13 residues. The chain's CDR3 is CAWSGGETYVQYF. As DNA, the CDR3 is TGTGCCTGGAGTGGAGGCGAGACCTACGTGCAGTACTTC.

Regarding this clonotype: A much larger clone differs by one base, so this may be a read error. The V and J genes are TRBV7-9 and TRBJ2-3; TRBD1 aligns across 8 bases. The CDR3 covers 15 residues. Germline CDR1 is SEHNR and CDR2 is FQNEAQ (reference sequence). The CDR3 loop reads CASSRRGQDTDMQYF. The DNA for the CDR3 is TGTGCCAGCAGTAGGAGGGGACAGGACACAGATATGCAGTATTTT.

This chain uses TRBV29-1 with TRBJ2-3, with D possibly matching TRBD1 (5 bases). CDR3 size: 14 residues. Trimming pared 2 bases from V and 1 base from J, leaving 10 bases between. Germline V gives CDR1 SQVTM, CDR2 ANQGSEA. CDR3 DNA: TGCAGCGTTGAAAAGACAGTGGGCACAGATACGCAGTATTTT. It yields the protein CSVEKTVGTDTQYF.

About this clonotype itself: Likely a read error: the CDR3 ends without its conserved phenylalanine or tryptophan. V usage is TRBV7-8 and J usage is TRBJ2-6; the D gene is possibly TRBD1 (5 bases). CDR1 is SGHVS, CDR2 FQNEAQ, per germline. This CDR3 is 14 amino acids long. The CDR3 DNA is TGTGCCAGCAGCTACAGGTCTGTGGCCAACGTCCTGACTTCC. Its protein is CASSYRSVANVLTS.

Concerning this clonotype: This may be a read error, as it is one base from a much larger clone. The rearrangement uses TRBV7-8 and TRBJ2-1, with D tentatively TRBD2 (6 bases). Germline lookup yields CDR1 SGHVS and CDR2 FQNEAQ. The V end was cut by 5 bases, the J end by 10 bases, with 15 bases between. The CDR3 has 13 amino acids. The CDR3 loop reads CASSRDWGHEQFF. DNA for the CDR3: TGTGCCAGCAGCAGGGACTGGGGCCACGAGCAGTTCTTC.

This clonotype appeared once. The genes are TRBV10-1 and TRBJ2-4; D remains ambiguous. In germline, CDR1 is WNHNN, CDR2 SYGVQD (reference sequence). The CDR3 length is 15 residues. V lost 7 bases to trimming and J lost 3 bases, with 16 bases between them. CDR3: CASIRRSLVKNIQYF. As DNA, the CDR3 is TGCGCCAGCATCAGACGAAGCCTAGTCAAAAACATTCAGTACTTC.

Worth noting for this clonotype: A read error may be the cause here, since a much bigger clone is one base away. The CDR3 is CASSPDIVYNEQFF. CDR3 nucleotide sequence: TGCGCCAGCAGCCCCGACATCGTATACAATGAGCAGTTCTTC. The chain recombines TRBV5-1 with TRBJ2-1; D unresolved. Deletions cut 4 bases from V and 4 bases from J, with 12 bases between. Germline V gene lookup returns CDR1 SGHRS and CDR2 YFSETQ. CDR3 size: 14 residues.

About this clonotype: At one boundary the junction diverges from the germline segment, which might be a read error. This chain connects TRBV6-5 to TRBJ1-1; unclear D gene. This CDR3 region has 13 residues. Per germline, CDR1 MNHEY and CDR2 SVGAGI. The CDR3 reads CASSRTGETEALF. DNA of the CDR3: TGCGCCAGCAGTAGGACTGGGGAAACAGAAGCTTTATTT.

This clonotype was counted a single time. In this CDR3 the conserved last residue, phenylalanine or tryptophan, is missing, so a read error is likely. The chain carries TRBV28 and TRBJ1-2; the match to TRBD1 covers 9 bases. Germline assignment: CDR1 MDHEN and CDR2 SYDVKM. The CDR3 runs 13 residues. After removal of 8 bases from V and 8 bases from J, the junction contained 9 bases not matched to a gene. The CDR3 protein is CASRRQGVEGYTL. CDR3 nucleotide sequence: TGTGCCAGCCGCCGACAGGGGGTAGAGGGCTACACCCTC.

The chain carries TRBV5-5 and TRBJ2-4, with 12 positions matching TRBD2. The CDR3 consists of 15 residues. Germline V CDR1 and CDR2: SGHKS, YYEKEE (reference sequence). V was clipped by 6 bases and J by 8 bases; unmatched bases: 9. Here the CDR3 DNA reads TGTGCCAGCATGCTAGCGGGAGGGCCGGGGGACATTCAGTACTTC. Residues: CASMLAGGPGDIQYF.

The J gene is TRBJ1-6, the V gene TRBV29-1, with D possibly matching TRBD1 (6 bases). The CDR3 is 15 amino acids. Trimming took 5 bases from V and 9 from J, leaving 20 bases between them. In germline, CDR1 is SQVTM, CDR2 ANQGSEA. The CDR3 protein is CSVSTGTGLSSPLHF. The CDR3 DNA reads TGCAGCGTTTCGACCGGAACAGGGCTAAGTTCACCCCTCCACTTT.

In regard to this clonotype: As the CDR3 is not closed by the conserved phenylalanine or tryptophan, this likely results from a read error. No DNA is shown, since the ends of the CDR3 on it are uncertain; the CDR3 is the one TCRdb lists. The chain couples TRBV6-1 to TRBJ2-3; the listed D gene, TRBD2, was not tested against the DNA. Including both end residues, the CDR3 is 15 amino acids long. Germline lookup yields CDR1 MNHNS and CDR2 SASEGT. This CDR3 reads CASSDSGTFTDTHYY.

This clonotype appeared a single time. The junction departs from germline at one end; a sequencing error may be responsible. The V and J genes are TRBV11-2 and TRBJ2-4; no firm D call. Germline V lookup: CDR1 SGHAT, CDR2 FQNNGV. This CDR3 spans 14 amino acids. The CDR3 spells CASSSEGYKNIQYF. The CDR3, as DNA: TGTGCCAGCAGTTCAGAAGGCTACAAAAACATTCAATACTTC.

Comments on this clonotype: In this CDR3 the conserved last residue, phenylalanine or tryptophan, is missing, so a read error is likely. The chain carries TRBV4-3 and TRBJ2-1, with D unclear. CDR1 and CDR2 from the germline V gene are LGHNA and YSLEER. V was shortened by 11 bases and J by 3 bases, with 23 bases between the two germline ends. This CDR3 is built from 16 residues. This chain's CDR3 is CAGIQDRTGFYNEQFS. CDR3 nucleotide sequence: TGCGCCGGCATCCAAGATCGGACGGGCTTCTACAATGAGCAGTTCTCC.

V and J are TRBV5-1 and TRBJ2-1; 9 bases line up with TRBD2. The CDR3 covers 14 residues. CDR1 is SGHRS, CDR2 YFSETQ, per germline. J was trimmed by 3 bases and V by 3 bases; bases with no gene match: 1. This CDR3 reads CASSSSGDYNEQFF. In DNA form, the CDR3 reads TGCGCCAGCAGCTCTAGCGGGGACTACAATGAGCAGTTCTTC.

Worth noting for this clonotype: Because it lacks the conserved phenylalanine or tryptophan at the end, this CDR3 is likely a read error. The chain is built from TRBV6-1 and TRBJ2-3, with D maybe TRBD2 (6 bases). The CDR3 has 16 residues. In germline, CDR1 is MNHNS, CDR2 SASEGT. CDR3 DNA sequence: TGTGCTAGCAGTGAAAGGCGGGGACTTCGCACAGATACGCAGTATTCT. This codes for CASSERRGLRTDTQYS.

V is TRBV29-1 and J is TRBJ2-1; D gene ambiguous. The CDR3 sequence is 14 residues long. Trimming took off 8 bases at V and 10 bases at J, with 24 bases between the two ends. The germline CDR1 and CDR2 sequences are SQVTM and ANQGSEA. DNA for the CDR3: TGCAGCACCCATAAGACCAGAGGCGGCGACGAGCAGTTCTTC. Protein sequence: CSTHKTRGGDEQFF.

This clonotype was found a few times. This may be a read error, as it is one base from a much larger clone. This chain connects TRBV30 to TRBJ1-1, with TRBD1 as a possible D gene (6 bases). Germline V lookup: CDR1 GTSNPN, CDR2 SVGIG (reference sequence). V lost 5 bases to trimming and J lost 3 bases, with 13 bases between them. This CDR3 has 13 amino acids. The DNA for the CDR3 is TGTGCCTGGCTGAGGGGGTTATACACTGAAGCTTTCTTT. Protein: CAWLRGLYTEAFF.

This clonotype was picked up one time. A junction end diverges from the germline sequence, so it may reflect a read error. J is TRBJ1-4 and V is TRBV5-5; perhaps TRBD1 as D (5 bases). The V gene's germline CDR1 is SGHKS and CDR2 YYEKEE (reference sequence). The CDR3 is 15 amino acids. The CDR3: CASNFQGSRGEKVFF. As DNA, the CDR3 is TGTGCCAGCAACTTTCAGGGCTCGCGGGGTGAAAAAGTGTTTTTT. The variable domain in full, completed from reference TRBV5-5 and TRBJ1-4, reads DAGVTQSPTHLIKTRGQQVTLRCSPISGHKSVSWYQQVLGQGPQFIFQYYEKEERGRGNFPDRFSARQFPNYSSELNVNALLLGDSALYLCASNFQGSRGEKVFFGSGTQLSVL.